This T cell receptor beta chain appears in the sequencing data of a study of long-term antiretroviral therapy in people with HIV. V was shortened by 6 bases and J by 6 bases, with 20 bases between the two germline ends. The CDR3 spans 15 residues. Per the germline V gene, CDR1 is KGHSH and CDR2 is LQKENI. They ran version v3.0 of the immunoSEQ assay at survey level. This table comes from immunoSEQ multiplex PCR, and its TCRdb copy is limited to in-frame clones, with some not included. Of about 31,000 clones in the sample, 75% to 90% were seen once. This chain connects TRBV18 to TRBJ1-1; no clear D gene. The specimen comprised unsorted PBMCs, sampled around 5 years before starting antiretroviral therapy. This clonotype originated in a man aged 50-60 years with HIV. This CDR3 reads CASSLLTASQAEAFF. CDR3 nucleotides: TGTGCCAGCTCTCTCCTCACCGCGTCTCAGGCTGAAGCTTTCTTT.